One sample yielded the 10 T cell receptor beta chains listed below, sequenced in a study of blood T cell repertoires in COVID-19. Assay used: immunoSEQ multiplex PCR; TCRdb lists only in-frame clones, some missing. This sample carries more than 150,000 clones, roughly 80% of them seen once, and the ten largest clones take 4.5% to 6.5%. The sample was peripheral blood. These receptors came from a woman aged 25 to 39 with acute or convalescent COVID-19.

The J gene is TRBJ1-1, the V gene TRBV30; D possibly corresponds to TRBD1 (5 bases). Per the germline V gene, CDR1 is GTSNPN and CDR2 is SVGIG (reference sequence). Trimming shortened V by 8 bases and J by 2 bases, and 12 bases separated the two germline ends. This CDR3 has 12 amino acids. DNA of the CDR3: TGTGCCCGATCGGGGGGAAACACTGAAGCTTTCTTT. Translation gives CARSGGNTEAFF.

The J gene is TRBJ2-1, the V gene TRBV11-2; 8 bases line up with TRBD2. The CDR3 totals 15 residues. Germline V gene data show CDR1 as SGHAT and CDR2 as FQNNGV. J lost 3 bases, V lost 1 base, and 2 bases had no gene match. The CDR3 DNA sequence: TGTGCCAGCAGCTTAGGCGGGGGGATCTACAATGAGCAGTTCTTC. Translation gives CASSLGGGIYNEQFF.

The rearrangement uses TRBV6-2 or TRBV6-3 and TRBJ2-5, with D perhaps TRBD2 (5 bases). From germline, CDR1 is MNHEY and CDR2 SVGEGT. The ends were cut back, 6 bases at V and 5 bases at J, with 16 bases in the middle. The CDR3 is 14 amino acids. CDR3 sequence reads: CASSHTRSGETQYF. The CDR3 nucleotides are TGTGCCAGCAGCCATACTCGCTCGGGGGAGACCCAGTACTTC.

The chain employs TRBV2 and TRBJ1-5; D unclear. Germline V gives CDR1 SNHLY, CDR2 FYNNEI. Trimming took 10 bases from V and 5 from J, leaving 18 bases between them. This CDR3 has 14 amino acids. The CDR3: CATSEGLHYQPQHF. The CDR3 DNA reads TGTGCCACCTCTGAGGGTCTACATTATCAGCCCCAGCATTTT.

The chain links TRBV7-9 to TRBJ2-3; 7 bases map to TRBD1. This CDR3 spans 14 amino acids. J lost 4 bases, V lost 1 base, and 2 bases had no gene match. The germline V gene encodes CDR1 SEHNR and CDR2 FQNEAQ (reference sequence). The CDR3 coding sequence is TGTGCCAGCAGCTTAGAGGGACAGTCAGATACGCAGTATTTT. It encodes CASSLEGQSDTQYF. Drawing the rest from reference TRBV7-9 and TRBJ2-3, the complete variable domain is DTGVSQNPRHKITKRGQNVTFRCDPISEHNRLYWYRQTLGQGPEFLTYFQNEAQLEKSRLLSDRFSAERPKGSFSTLEIQRTEQGDSAMYLCASSLEGQSDTQYFGPGTRLTVL.

The chain employs TRBV6-5 and TRBJ2-3; 9 positions match TRBD1. CDR3 size: 15 residues. V shed 6 bases, J shed 12 bases, and the junction held 16 bases outside the gene matches. Germline V gene data show CDR1 as MNHEY and CDR2 as SVGAGI. DNA of the CDR3: TGTGCCAGCAGCCCGGCCGGGACAGGGCCACTTCCCCAGTATTTT. It codes for CASSPAGTGPLPQYF.

This chain links TRBV6-2 or TRBV6-3 with TRBJ2-7; TRBD2 matches at 8 bases. CDR1 MNHEY and CDR2 SVGEGT come from the germline V gene. The CDR3 runs 14 residues. Losses at the gene ends were 2 bases for V and 4 bases for J; bases not matched to a gene: 4. The CDR3 sequence: CASSYTGGPYEQYF. CDR3 nucleotides: TGTGCCAGCAGTTACACGGGAGGGCCGTACGAGCAGTACTTC.

The chain is built from TRBV19 and TRBJ1-6; 8 nucleotides line up with TRBD1. Germline CDR1 is LNHDA and CDR2 is SQIVND (reference sequence). The CDR3 has 17 residues. V trimming: 4 bases; J trimming: 0 bases; junction bases outside the gene matches: 5. The CDR3 sequence is CASSSDRGSSYNSPLHF. The CDR3 nucleotides read TGTGCCAGTAGTAGCGACAGGGGAAGCTCCTATAATTCACCCCTCCACTTT.

The rearrangement uses TRBV7-2 and TRBJ1-2, with D possibly being TRBD1 (6 bases). From germline, CDR1 is SGHTA and CDR2 FQGNSA. V was trimmed by 5 bases and J by 6 bases, leaving 13 bases between them. This CDR3 comprises 13 residues. CDR3 amino acids: CASSQAGDHGYTF. The CDR3 nucleotides read TGTGCCAGCAGCCAGGCAGGGGATCATGGCTACACCTTC.

This chain joins TRBV28 and TRBJ1-2, with TRBD1 as a possible D gene (5 bases). Germline V CDR1 and CDR2: MDHEN, SYDVKM. The CDR3 sequence is 15 residues long. Trimming took 6 bases from V and 4 from J, leaving 18 bases between them. CDR3 sequence: CASRDQGSGSYGYTF. CDR3 DNA sequence: TGTGCCAGCAGGGACCAGGGATCCGGGAGCTATGGCTACACCTTC.